The present entry profiles one T cell receptor beta chain with its context. In its sample, this clone was seen a few times. Its antigen remains undetermined. Base qualities were left out, and no much larger clone turns up one base away. Per the germline V gene (reference sequence), GTSNPN is the CDR1 and SVGIG is the CDR2. The CDR3 sequence holds 15 residues, the cysteine and phenylalanine included. Only the CDR3 DNA stays, 45 bases, in frame from base 1. V is cut by 1 base and J by 8 bases, and the space between the germline ends is 17 bases. This specimen comes from a study of cytomegalovirus exposure and HLA in healthy donors (dated by TCRdb to about 2017). Background for the entire study: In an earlier analysis of about 560 of the donors, around 300 Gb of sequence data and approximately 120 million unique TCR beta sequences from 180 million or so T cells were reported. The later analysis used no new phenotypic data to find candidate immune exposures, relying instead on TCR beta sequences and their occurrence across donors. Along with the approximately 700-subject first cohort, a separate validation cohort of around 120 different subjects was used. An early release covering roughly 640 HLA-typed donors comprised about 290 gigabases of sequencing data and 85 million to 100 million unique TCR sequences. Four to six DR-DQ haplotypes were handled as single units for association and clustering, since linkage in the cohort was strong. A later genetic analysis used genome-wide SNP genotypes for 398 of the 666 donors, treating that subset as a discovery cohort. Among about 370 genotyped donors of the cohort, an average of about 220,000 unique TCR beta nucleotide sequences was sequenced per donor, of which roughly 18% were non-productive. Using immunosequencing, the study profiled T cell repertoires from 500 to 800 subjects and related those repertoires to cytomegalovirus serostatus. Every discovery cohort repertoire had been produced on one sequencing platform. To predict cytomegalovirus infection status, the study combined high-throughput TCR immunosequencing, statistical association of individual TCRs with disease status, and machine learning. HLA typing included class I and class II loci at four-digit resolution. The study aimed to test whether signatures of past pathogen exposure could be identified by cataloging public T cell receptors. In an earlier analysis of 587 of the donors, high-throughput TCR beta sequencing was used to judge whether each TCR beta V gene segment behaved as functional or pseudogenic. Among the approximately 420 genotyped donors, approximately 81% belonged to the genetic ancestry cluster associated with self-reported Caucasian donors. The number of donors typed differed by locus, with roughly 629-640 for A, B, C, DRB1 and DQB1, 522 for DQA1, nearly 610 for DPA1, and 400 to 490 for DPB1. Donor age, sex, ethnicity and CMV serostatus were compiled together with the repertoire data. A later analysis re-examined previously published TCR beta repertoires from about 670 donors and added high-resolution HLA genotyping to investigate patterns of TCR occurrence.

The cohort was made up of 500 to 850 healthy bone marrow donors. At the time of sampling, every cohort member was nominally healthy, though immune exposures that went unrecorded were likely present. The donor was CMV seropositive and was included in the group of 250 to 350 seropositive cohort members. Every donor gave a peripheral blood sample, and the peripheral blood mononuclear cells from that sample were used for TCR beta sequencing. Genomic DNA extraction from the blood cell samples was performed with the Qiagen DNeasy Blood Extraction Kit. The library came from the immunoSEQ multiplex PCR assay. A mixture of 60 forward primers for TCR Vbeta segments and 13 reverse primers for TCR Jbeta segments was used in the multiplex PCR. The CDR3 region of rearranged TCR beta genes was amplified from genomic DNA by a multiplex PCR assay. On the Illumina HiSeq System, the amplified TCR beta libraries were sequenced as 87-base-pair reads. As for the original processing: In a later analysis, tens of millions of unique TCR beta chains were counted across the roughly 670 repertoires, and about 9.9 million of these chains were shared by at least two donors. Raw reads were error-corrected and collapsed into unique sequences by a nearest-neighbor algorithm in which closely related sequences were merged to remove PCR and sequencing errors. CDR3 sequences were aligned to IMGT reference sequences to assign V, D and J gene segments. For a sequence to be retained, at least a six-nucleotide match to both a V gene segment and a J gene segment was required. A rearrangement was called productive if the CDR3 had no stop codons and remained in frame with V and J, and every other rearrangement was called non-productive. Following IMGT convention, CDR3 was defined as the stretch from the second conserved V-encoded cysteine to the conserved J-encoded phenylalanine. The earlier analysis of about 640 of the donors excluded any sequence lacking an unambiguous match to a single V gene segment. An earlier analysis of around 600 of the donors classified V segments as functional when productive rearrangements were above 56.7% and as segregating when the standard deviation between donors was above 5%. A statistical classification framework was developed to diagnose cytomegalovirus status using the catalog of TCR beta chain sequences. In a later analysis, V and J genes were assigned by comparing TCR nucleotide sequences against IMGT/GENE-DB human TR gene sequences. The TCRdist pipeline was used in a later analysis to assign CDR3 sequences and most-parsimonious VDJ recombination scenarios. In a later analysis, each TCR beta chain was defined by its CDR3 amino acid sequence together with its V-gene family, and reads without a unique V-gene family were excluded. As a way to deal with suspected cross-contamination and a sequencing artifact, a later analysis dropped hundreds of nucleotide sequences that were highly shared and had low generation probability. In a later analysis, a clonal expansion index for each public chain was calculated from normalized within-repertoire ranks of inferred template counts. In a later analysis, generation probabilities were computed with a VDJ recombination model fitted to out-of-frame rearrangements, and the resulting probabilities were checked against IGoR. A later analysis scored TCR-TCR, TCR-HLA and TCR-CMV co-occurrence with hypergeometric tests, applying a repertoire-size bias correction to TCR pairs. To estimate false discovery rates, a later analysis permuted the HLA or CMV assignments 20 times. A later analysis grouped co-occurring TCRs with DBSCAN, adding TCRdist sequence similarity when clustering within HLA-allele-positive subsets. Repertoires with fewer than 30,000 or more than 120,000 public chains, plus five repertoires with anomalous nucleotide sharing, were excluded from co-occurrence clustering. In its TCRdb copy, this immuneACCESS table keeps in-frame sequences only and misses some clones. Where compared with another copy, unresolved V genes explain less than half of these, and the others have no known cause. V and J calls and clone size are those listed in that table; D and trimming were worked out from the DNA. The sample table records about 130,000 clones; about 70% of these occur just once. Together, the top ten hold roughly 13% of the sample.

On the study overall, not on this receptor specifically: Three of the identified cytomegalovirus-associated TCR beta chains were confirmed in vitro to be specific for cytomegalovirus antigens. In an earlier analysis of 450 to 750 of the donors, most TCR beta V segments appeared in productive rearrangements about 87% or about 30% of the time, broadly matching IMGT annotations. The 87-base-pair reads could not distinguish some IMGT-functional V segments, including TRBV6-2 and TRBV6-3, so those segments were excluded. In a later analysis, 16,951 TCR beta sequences were associated with specific HLA alleles at a false discovery rate of 0.05. Because HLA typing was missing for some donors at each locus, association tests included only the typed subset. Linkage disequilibrium might explain the correlated functional status among segregating V segments, but an unknown experimental factor could not be excluded. A later analysis found that HLA-associated TCR beta chains were more clonally expanded and had lower generation probabilities than equally common non-associated chains. The classifier was reported to diagnose cytomegalovirus status with high specificity and sensitivity in both the original and validation cohorts. Most TCR sequences were observed very rarely across donors, whereas some public TCRs were present in many individuals. A further reported finding was that TCR beta sequences accurately predicted the HLA-A and HLA-B alleles for most subjects in the first cohort. The authors suggested that the approach could potentially be generalized to other disease states and immunological phenotypes. Compared with the roughly 700-donor mean, donors in an Asian-associated ancestry cluster had fewer N-insertions in productive TCRs, according to a later genetic analysis. In a later analysis, the rate of TCR association differed among HLA loci, with DRB1 alleles having the most associated TCRs and HLA-C alleles having the fewest. An association between a missense DCLRE1C variant and V-gene and J-gene trimming of TCR beta chains was found in a later genetic analysis and replicated in an independent cohort. Only TCR beta chains were sequenced in this cohort, and the absence of alpha or paired-chain data limited detectable features. CMV serostatus was the only immune exposure information available for the cohort. The sequencing pipeline was judged likely to have produced a cluster of highly shared sequence variants as a technical artifact. Assigning TCR associations to individual alleles was difficult when HLA alleles, especially DR and DQ, strongly co-occurred. In a later analysis, most CMV-associated TCR beta chains were found to appear HLA-restricted, with HLA associations seemingly driven largely by CMV exposure. Presence/absence analyses assumed roughly uniform sequencing depth across donors, an assumption that may not hold. Because counts were too low, seventeen rarely observed V segments, including chromosome 9 orphons, were left out of the earlier analysis of over 550 of the donors. The study gave a list of 150 to 200 TCR beta chains associated with cytomegalovirus. According to a later analysis, parvovirus B19, influenza, CMV and Epstein-Barr virus appeared linked to several top co-occurrence clusters.

The rearrangement joined TRBV30 to TRBJ1-4; the D gene assignment is ambiguous. Sequencing was performed on PBMCs. This clonotype originated in a woman aged 60-75 years in good health and CMV-seropositive. This receptor carries the CDR3 CAWSGTGRIGEKLFF. The nucleotide sequence is given as TGTGCCTGGAGTGGGACTGGGCGGATCGGAGAAAAACTGTTTTTT.